The 25 T cell receptor beta chains presented below share a single source sample, sequenced in a study of blood T cell repertoires in COVID-19. The repertoire was sequenced with immunoSEQ multiplex PCR; TCRdb's copy has only in-frame clones and lacks some. The top ten clones hold 7.5% to 8.5% of a sample with 130,000 or so clones, about 86% of them seen once. The sample consisted of peripheral blood. The receptors shown here come from a woman aged 55 to 70 with acute or convalescent COVID-19.

V gene TRBV10-1 combines with J gene TRBJ2-2, with 10 bases fitting TRBD1. J was trimmed by 4 bases and V by 6 bases; bases with no gene match: 2. Germline-derived CDR1 and CDR2 are WNHNN and SYGVQD (reference sequence). This CDR3 contains 14 residues. The CDR3 loop reads CASRGQGTTGELFF. The CDR3 nucleotides are TGCGCCAGCAGGGGACAGGGGACCACCGGGGAGCTGTTTTTT.

This chain links TRBV12-3 or TRBV12-4 with TRBJ2-2; D is uncertain. This CDR3 has 12 amino acids. The V gene lost 6 bases and the J gene lost 6 bases, with 8 bases spanning the gap. The chain's CDR3 is CASRSTAGELFF. The CDR3 nucleotides read TGTGCCAGCAGGTCAACAGCCGGGGAGCTGTTTTTT.

The chain recombines TRBV23-1 with TRBJ1-1; D ambiguous. TRBV23-1 is flagged as an ORF with uncertain function. CDR3 length equals 19 residues. V was cut by 0 bases and J by 6 bases, with 26 bases left in between. This CDR3 reads CASSQSEIRAQGSRAEAFF. CDR3 nucleotides: TGCGCCAGCAGTCAATCGGAGATCCGGGCCCAAGGGTCGAGGGCTGAAGCTTTCTTT.

The CDR3 sequence: CATSRDQGQSLNEKLFF. Here the CDR3 DNA reads TGTGCCACCAGCAGAGACCAGGGACAGAGCCTTAATGAAAAACTGTTTTTT. The chain uses TRBV15 and TRBJ1-4, with 7 nucleotides matching TRBD1. The J segment lost 4 bases and the V segment lost 0 bases, leaving 8 bases of the junction unmatched. The CDR3 contains 17 residues. CDR1 LNHNV and CDR2 YYDKDF come from the germline V gene (reference sequence).

The J gene is TRBJ2-1, the V gene TRBV7-9, with TRBD2 as a possible D gene (5 bases). With 6 bases removed from V and 7 bases from J, the gap between germline ends came to 7 bases. This CDR3 comprises 11 residues. Germline V gene sequence: CDR1 SEHNR, CDR2 FQNEAQ (reference sequence). CDR3 DNA sequence: TGTGCCAGCAGGTCGGGGAATGAGCAGTTCTTC. Protein: CASRSGNEQFF.

The chain couples TRBV6-2 or TRBV6-3 to TRBJ2-7; 8 bases are a match to TRBD2. The CDR3 sequence is 14 residues long. Trimming cost V 2 bases and J 3 bases; bases outside gene matches: 3. Germline CDR1 MNHEY, CDR2 SVGEGT. CDR3 region: CASSYEAGGYEQYF. CDR3 sequence (DNA): TGTGCCAGCAGTTACGAGGCGGGGGGCTACGAGCAGTACTTC.

The rearrangement links TRBV20-1 to TRBJ2-3; perhaps TRBD2 as D (7 bases). CDR1 and CDR2 from the germline V gene are DFQATT and SNEGSKA (reference sequence). V shed 3 bases and J shed 6 bases, with 13 bases lying between them. This CDR3 comprises 13 residues. In nucleotides, the CDR3 is TGCAGTGCTAGTGGGGGGGGCTTGGATACGCAGTATTTT. Protein: CSASGGGLDTQYF.

V usage is TRBV4-2 and J usage is TRBJ2-1; 9 positions agree with TRBD1. The CDR3 extends over 16 amino acids. J lost 4 bases, V lost 5 bases, and 9 bases had no gene match. Germline V gene lookup returns CDR1 LGHNA and CDR2 YNFKEQ. CDR3 sequence: CASSGGGQGKYNEQFF. In nucleotides, the CDR3 is TGTGCCAGCAGCGGGGGGGGACAGGGTAAGTACAATGAGCAGTTCTTC.

This clone was seen a handful of times. V usage is TRBV6-5 and J usage is TRBJ1-4, with TRBD1 as a possible D gene (5 bases). The germline V gene encodes CDR1 MNHEY and CDR2 SVGAGI. The CDR3 consists of 14 residues. The V and J ends lost 2 bases and 7 bases respectively, with 11 bases between them. CDR3 loop: CASSYRDFSEKLFF. Here the CDR3 DNA reads TGTGCCAGCAGTTACCGGGACTTTAGTGAAAAACTGTTTTTT.

V gene TRBV9 combines with J gene TRBJ2-1; TRBD1 might be the D (6 bases). Germline CDR1 reads SGDLS; CDR2 reads YYNGEE. The CDR3 is 16 amino acids. Trimming left V 4 bases short and J 4 bases short, with 18 bases between. CDR3 DNA sequence: TGTGCCAGCAGCTTGGGGTCAGGGGACGGTTACAATGAGCAGTTCTTC. Its protein is CASSLGSGDGYNEQFF.

This chain connects TRBV28 to TRBJ1-5, with D possibly TRBD1 on 5 matching bases. The germline V gene encodes CDR1 MDHEN and CDR2 SYDVKM. The CDR3 is 17 amino acids. The V and J ends lost 1 base and 2 bases respectively, with 15 bases between them. The CDR3 DNA reads TGTGCCAGCAGTTTATCGGTATGGGGGGAAGGCAATCAGCCCCAGCATTTT. This sequence encodes CASSLSVWGEGNQPQHF.

In DNA form, the CDR3 reads TGTGCCAGCAGTGACAGATCCTACGAGCAGTACTTC. Residues: CASSDRSYEQYF. The rearrangement uses TRBV6-1 and TRBJ2-7; D not certain. The CDR3 has 12 residues. Germline V gives CDR1 MNHNS, CDR2 SASEGT. Trimming pared 3 bases from V and 1 base from J, leaving 4 bases between.

The chain combines TRBV27 with TRBJ1-2, with D possibly matching TRBD1 (6 bases). This CDR3 spans 15 amino acids. Trimming shortened V by 8 bases and J by 3 bases, and 19 bases separated the two germline ends. Germline CDR1 and CDR2: MNHEY and SMNVEV (reference sequence). CDR3 residues: CASYQQGTGDYGYTF. CDR3 bases: TGTGCCAGCTACCAGCAGGGGACCGGCGACTATGGCTACACCTTC.

V and J are TRBV3-1 (or the pseudogene TRBV3-2) and TRBJ2-7; D perhaps matches TRBD1 (5 bases). CDR3 size: 12 residues. The V and J ends lost 1 base and 6 bases respectively, with 7 bases between them. Germline V gives CDR1 LGHDT, CDR2 YNNKEL (reference sequence). The CDR3 is CASSQVDSEQYF. The CDR3 DNA is TGTGCCAGCAGCCAAGTTGACAGCGAGCAGTACTTC.

This clone was counted a single time. This chain joins TRBV19 and TRBJ1-6, with D possibly matching TRBD1 (5 bases). V lost 11 bases and J 10 bases, leaving 21 bases between the germline ends. Germline CDR1 reads LNHDA; CDR2 reads SQIVND (reference sequence). This CDR3 has 14 residues. This CDR3 reads CAASSQGIGSPLHF. The CDR3 nucleotides read TGTGCCGCTTCCTCCCAGGGAATCGGGTCACCCCTCCACTTT.

The chain is built from TRBV28 and TRBJ2-5; TRBD1 might be the D (6 bases). The germline gives CDR1 MDHEN, CDR2 SYDVKM. CDR3 length equals 14 residues. V dropped 6 bases and J dropped 2 bases, with 13 bases sitting between them. For the CDR3, the DNA is TGTGCCAGCAGCCCGGACAGAATACAAGAGACCCAGTACTTC. This sequence encodes CASSPDRIQETQYF.

The chain is built from TRBV11-3 and TRBJ2-4; 7 nucleotides align to TRBD2. V lost 5 bases and J lost 1; bases outside the gene matches: 5. The CDR3 has 15 amino acids. In germline, CDR1 is SGHNT, CDR2 YENEEA. CDR3 in DNA: TGTGCCAGCAGCCGCGGGGGTGGGGCCAAAAACATTCAGTACTTC. Its protein product is CASSRGGGAKNIQYF.

This clone was detected only once. This chain's CDR3 is CASRGTGFLGETQYF. CDR3 in DNA: TGTGCCAGTAGGGGGACAGGTTTCTTGGGAGAGACCCAGTACTTC. This rearrangement joins TRBV19 to TRBJ2-5; 8 nucleotides line up with TRBD1. CDR1 and CDR2 from the germline V gene are LNHDA and SQIVND (reference sequence). V lost 6 bases and J lost 4; bases outside the gene matches: 10. The CDR3 has 15 residues.

This clone appeared a few times. The chain recombines TRBV3-1 (or the pseudogene TRBV3-2) with TRBJ2-2, with 11 bases fitting TRBD2. The CDR3 consists of 16 residues. Germline CDR1 reads LGHDT; CDR2 reads YNNKEL (reference sequence). J was trimmed by 5 bases and V by 1 base; bases with no gene match: 3. CDR3 sequence reads: CASSQGTSGPTGELFF. In DNA form, the CDR3 reads TGTGCCAGCAGCCAAGGGACTAGCGGGCCTACCGGGGAGCTGTTTTTT.

The V and J genes are TRBV6-5 and TRBJ2-7; 8 nucleotides match TRBD1. The CDR3 covers 13 residues. Germline-derived CDR1 and CDR2 are MNHEY and SVGAGI. Unmatched junction bases numbered 7, after V lost 6 bases and J lost 6 bases. The CDR3 sequence: CASSPGGLGEQYF. DNA of the CDR3: TGTGCCAGCAGCCCAGGGGGCCTAGGCGAGCAGTACTTC.

The rearrangement joins TRBV7-3 to TRBJ1-6, with 10 bases matching TRBD1. V shed 5 bases, J shed 13 bases, and the junction held 8 bases outside the gene matches. Germline V gene sequence: CDR1 SGHTA, CDR2 FQGTGA. This CDR3 contains 14 residues. The CDR3: CASSEGQGLGPLHF. CDR3 DNA: TGTGCCAGCAGCGAGGGACAGGGGCTCGGTCCCCTCCACTTT. Drawing the rest from reference TRBV7-3 and TRBJ1-6, the complete variable domain is GAGVSQTPSNKVTEKGKYVELRCDPISGHTALYWYRQSLGQGPEFLIYFQGTGAADDSGLPNDRFFAVRPEGSVSTLKIQRTERGDSAVYLCASSEGQGLGPLHFGNGTRLTVT.

This clone rates as large (0.1 to 1%). CDR3: CASSSNPGTSGGDEQYF. Here the CDR3 DNA reads TGCGCCAGCAGCTCGAATCCCGGGACTAGCGGGGGGGACGAGCAGTACTTC. The V gene is TRBV5-1, the J gene TRBJ2-7, with 16 bases lining up with TRBD2. V lost 3 bases, J lost 5 bases, and 8 bases stayed unmatched. Germline V lookup: CDR1 SGHRS, CDR2 YFSETQ. There are 17 residues in the CDR3.

The chain joins TRBV15 to TRBJ2-3; the match to TRBD2 covers 10 bases. V was pared by 0 bases and J by 5 bases, with 5 bases of the junction left unmatched. The length of the CDR3 is 16 residues. Germline V lookup: CDR1 LNHNV, CDR2 YYDKDF (reference sequence). The CDR3 nucleotides read TGTGCCACCAGCAGAGAAGCGGGGGGGCAGGGAGATACGCAGTATTTT. This codes for CATSREAGGQGDTQYF.

J is TRBJ1-1 and V is TRBV19; TRBD1 agrees at 7 bases. J lost 6 bases, V lost 5 bases, and 15 bases had no gene match. The CDR3 runs to 16 residues. The germline gives CDR1 LNHDA, CDR2 SQIVND (reference sequence). CDR3 nucleotide sequence: TGTGCCAGTAGTTTTGTGAACAGGGGTGGCATCGCTGAAGCTTTCTTT. Its protein product is CASSFVNRGGIAEAFF.

The chain carries TRBV5-4 and TRBJ2-5, with 10 bases lining up with TRBD1. Germline V CDR1 and CDR2: SGHNT, YYREEE (reference sequence). Trimming took 5 bases from V and 4 from J; bases not matched to a gene: 20. CDR3 length: 19 amino acids. The CDR3 region has the DNA TGTGCCAGCAGAACATTCCCGACAGGGGGCTCCCCCCAACGAGAGACCCAGTACTTC. It translates to CASRTFPTGGSPQRETQYF.